These 12 T cell receptor beta chains were sequenced from one sample in a study of blood T cells in healthy people across ages. Together with a sample-barcoded 5' primer, a J-beta primer mix was included in a second PCR lasting about 6 to 11 cycles. TCRdb re-analysed the 5' RACE reads in MiXCR, keeping a single row per CDR3 protein. Here the sample spans 1.5 million or so distinct CDR3 sequences, 42% being singletons. Sequencing used blood. All receptors come from a woman between 18 and 30 years old in good health.

The V and J genes are TRBV4-1 and TRBJ1-4; D is perhaps TRBD1 (6 bases). Germline CDR1 reads MGHRA; CDR2 reads YSYEKL. The CDR3 contains 17 residues. With 0 bases removed from V and 8 bases from J, the gap between germline ends came to 19 bases. The CDR3 reads CASSQEVETGPVEKLFF. CDR3 nucleotides: TGCGCCAGCAGCCAAGAGGTGGAGACAGGACCGGTAGAAAAACTGTTTTTT.

This clonotype occurred a few times. The chain employs TRBV7-9 and TRBJ1-4; D remains unclear. The CDR3 sequence is 15 residues long. Trimming took 5 bases from V and 0 from J, leaving 10 bases between them. Germline lookup yields CDR1 SEHNR and CDR2 FQNEAQ (reference sequence). The CDR3 spells CASSPRPSTNEKLFF. The CDR3 DNA reads as TGTGCCAGCAGCCCGCGACCTTCAACTAATGAAAAACTGTTTTTT.

This clonotype has more than one count but fewer than ten. V is TRBV29-1 and J is TRBJ1-2; possibly TRBD1 for D (5 bases). Deletions cut 1 base from V and 4 bases from J, with 16 bases between. This CDR3 is built from 15 residues. The germline gives CDR1 SQVTM, CDR2 ANQGSEA. As DNA, the CDR3 is TGCAGCGTTGAAGGCGACCGGGACGGTGCCTATGGCTACACCTTC. Translation gives CSVEGDRDGAYGYTF.

This clonotype came up a few times. The chain combines TRBV9 with TRBJ2-1, with 9 bases matching TRBD2. From germline, CDR1 is SGDLS and CDR2 YYNGEE. With 5 bases clipped from V and 4 bases from J, the junction kept 13 bases outside the gene matches. This CDR3 contains 17 residues. The CDR3 here is CASSPAHLAGLYNEQFF. The CDR3 nucleotides read TGTGCCAGCAGTCCAGCCCATCTAGCGGGGCTTTACAATGAGCAGTTCTTC.

The chain carries TRBV7-2 and TRBJ2-2; D possibly matches TRBD1 or TRBD2 (5 bases each). This CDR3 has 16 residues. Germline V gene data show CDR1 as SGHTA and CDR2 as FQGNSA. Trimming stripped 7 bases from V and 5 bases from J, with 20 bases between. CDR3 in amino acids: CASIPLEGFPTGELFF. The CDR3 nucleotides are TGTGCCAGCATCCCCCTCGAGGGGTTCCCAACCGGGGAGCTGTTTTTT.

The chain employs TRBV7-2 and TRBJ2-2; TRBD1 is a possible D gene (6 bases). CDR1 is SGHTA and CDR2 is FQGNSA in the germline V gene. This CDR3 is built from 14 residues. Trimming cost V 4 bases and J 7 bases, with 13 bases left between them. The CDR3 DNA reads as TGTGCCAGCAGCTGGACAGATGCCGGCGGGGAGCTGTTTTTT. Translated, it gives CASSWTDAGGELFF.

This clonotype appeared a few times. This chain joins TRBV10-3 and TRBJ2-1; a weak D match, TRBD2 (6 bases). The assigned J gene may be wrong: the sequence end matches TRBJ2-7 better. The CDR3 has 11 amino acids. Germline CDR1 reads ENHRY; CDR2 reads SYGVKD. CDR3 DNA: TGTGCCACCGGACTATACAATGAGCAGTACTTC. It codes for CATGLYNEQYF.

The chain is built from TRBV15 and TRBJ2-1, with no clear D. The DNA matches TRBJ2-7 better at its end, which makes the J call doubtful. The CDR3 has 13 amino acids. Germline CDR1 reads LNHNV; CDR2 reads YYDKDF (reference sequence). The DNA for the CDR3 is TGTGCCCCCGGAAACCACGTTAAGTACGAGCAGTACTTC. Residues: CAPGNHVKYEQYF.

This clonotype was seen a handful of times. Its ends do not fully match the called genes, so a read error is possible. V usage is TRBV28 and J usage is TRBJ1-2; D may be TRBD1 (5 bases). The CDR3 has 13 amino acids. Germline V gives CDR1 MDHEN, CDR2 SYDVKM. CDR3 residues: CASRTPGNFGYTF. In DNA form, the CDR3 reads TGTGCCAGCAGGACCCCAGGGAACTTTGGCTACACCTTC.

This clonotype was observed a few times. This chain uses TRBV12-3 or TRBV12-4 with TRBJ1-6, with D perhaps TRBD1 (5 bases). V lost 5 bases, J lost 2 bases, and 13 bases lay in between. This CDR3 comprises 16 residues. DNA for the CDR3: TGTGCCAGCAGTCCCGGGACGGATGCCTATAATTCACCCCTCCACTTT. The encoded protein is CASSPGTDAYNSPLHF.

This clonotype showed up just a few times. The chain carries TRBV15 and TRBJ2-7; 7 bases align to TRBD1. Germline trimming cut 9 bases from V and 1 base from J; bases unmatched to any gene: 6. The CDR3 is made up of 13 amino acids. CDR1 is LNHNV, CDR2 YYDKDF, per germline (reference sequence). CDR3 residues: CATRKGASYEQYF. CDR3 sequence (DNA): TGTGCCACGCGGAAGGGGGCTTCCTACGAGCAGTACTTC. The full variable domain, rest sourced from reference TRBV15 and TRBJ2-7, is DAMVIQNPRYQVTQFGKPVTLSCSQTLNHNVMYWYQQKSSQAPKLLFHYYDKDFNNEADTPDNFQSRRPNTSFCFLDIRSPGLGDTAMYLCATRKGASYEQYFGPGTRLTVT.

The chain carries TRBV5-1 and TRBJ2-1, with 7 bases matching TRBD1. With V trimmed by 5 bases and J by 9 bases, 8 bases remained unmatched. Germline-derived CDR1 and CDR2 are SGHRS and YFSETQ. The CDR3 length is 13 residues. The CDR3 spells CASRATGLGEQFF. In nucleotides, the CDR3 is TGCGCCAGCAGAGCGACAGGGTTGGGTGAGCAGTTCTTC.